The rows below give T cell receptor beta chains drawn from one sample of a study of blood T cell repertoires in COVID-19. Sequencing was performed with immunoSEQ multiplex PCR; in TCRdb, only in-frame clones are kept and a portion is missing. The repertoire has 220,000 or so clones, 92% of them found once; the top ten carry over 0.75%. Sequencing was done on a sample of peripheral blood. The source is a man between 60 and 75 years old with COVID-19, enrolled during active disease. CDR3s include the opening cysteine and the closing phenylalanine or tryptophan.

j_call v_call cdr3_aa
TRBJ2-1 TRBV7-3 CASSSVPTSGFEQFF
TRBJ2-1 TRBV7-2 CASSPTSGRHEQFF
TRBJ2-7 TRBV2 CASSEHLGGGGEQYF
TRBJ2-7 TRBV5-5 CASSFGQGTGEQYF
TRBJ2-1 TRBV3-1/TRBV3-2 CASSQDGRARPYNEQFF
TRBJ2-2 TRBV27 CASSLSLSGGLYTGELFF
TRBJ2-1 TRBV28 CASSEMTMSGGSYNEQFF
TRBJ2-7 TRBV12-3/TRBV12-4 CASSQGQIYEQYF
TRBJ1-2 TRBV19 CATSKGQGDNYGYTF
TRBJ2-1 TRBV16 CASSQSRSNEQFF
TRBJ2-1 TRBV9 CASSTRLASGEQFF
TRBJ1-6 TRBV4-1 CASSQGGDSSPLHF
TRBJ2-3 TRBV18 CASSSPTDTQYF
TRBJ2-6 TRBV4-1 CASSRHISGANVLTF
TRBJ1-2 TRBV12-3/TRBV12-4 CASSSGTGVRYTF
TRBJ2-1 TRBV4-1 CASSQVNLVSYNEQFF
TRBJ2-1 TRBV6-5 CASSNRQASYNEQFF
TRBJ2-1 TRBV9 CASSVAAGGTYNEQFF
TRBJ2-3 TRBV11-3 CASSLGAGQGPDTQYF
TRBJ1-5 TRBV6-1 CASSEAPRGNQPQHF
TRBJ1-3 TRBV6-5 CASSYRGDGNTIYF
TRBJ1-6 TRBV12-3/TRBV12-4 CASSLQGNSPLHF
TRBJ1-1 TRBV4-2 CASSQNFGREAFF
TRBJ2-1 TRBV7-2 CASSLAFGLAGNNEQFF
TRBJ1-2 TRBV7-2 CASSSSGQASYGYTF
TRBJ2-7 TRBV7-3 CASSREVNGNYEQYF
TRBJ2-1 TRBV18 CASSPRQGNNEQFF
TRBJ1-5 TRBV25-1 CASSEQGNQPQHF
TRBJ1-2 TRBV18 CASSPMDLAGYTF
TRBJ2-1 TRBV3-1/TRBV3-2 CASSPWGGNEQFF
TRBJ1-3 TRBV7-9 CASSLAGGPSGNTIYF
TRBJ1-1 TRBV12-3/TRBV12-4 CASSLIGNTEAFF
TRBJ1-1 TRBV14 CASSQEMAGMNTEAFF
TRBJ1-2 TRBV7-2 CASSLGGSLGYTF
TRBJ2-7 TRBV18 CASSVGQGYYEQYF
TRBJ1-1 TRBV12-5 CASEKYGQANTEAFF
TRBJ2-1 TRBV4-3 CASSQELVLAPRFNEQFF
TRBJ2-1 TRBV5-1 CASSLPGAYNEQFF
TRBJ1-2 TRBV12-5 CASGPGQPNEAGYTF
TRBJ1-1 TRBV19 CASSTRGLFDGEAFF
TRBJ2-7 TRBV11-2 CASSSPQGHEQYF
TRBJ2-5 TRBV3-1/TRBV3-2 CASSQGGTRKETQYF
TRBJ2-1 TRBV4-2 CASSQGGGLAGNEQFF